One sample yielded the 26 T cell receptor beta chains listed below, sequenced in a study of response to subunit inactivated influenza vaccine. MiXCR, applied by TCRdb to the RT-PCR reads, yields one record per CDR3 protein. This table has roughly 540,000 distinct CDR3 sequences, under 30% appearing once. These data also featured in a second study, about T cells expressing NK-cell markers. Per that study: The TCR beta cDNA came from 5'RACE template switching with UMIs.

Sequences were derived from CD4+ T cells sorted from PBMCs, sampled 11 to 12 days after vaccination. The receptor source for this set is a man aged 45-65 years who received an inactivated influenza vaccine.

This chain uses TRBV10-3 with TRBJ2-7; D is unclear. This CDR3 region has 12 residues. Germline CDR1 ENHRY, CDR2 SYGVKD. V was cut by 3 bases and J by 0 bases, with 3 bases left in between. CDR3 sequence reads: CAISDSSYEQYF. In nucleotides, the CDR3 is TGTGCCATCAGTGACAGCTCCTACGAGCAGTACTTC.

The rearrangement uses TRBV30 and TRBJ2-7; the D is unclear. Germline lookup yields CDR1 GTSNPN and CDR2 SVGIG (reference sequence). The CDR3 length is 12 residues. Trimming took 0 bases from V and 9 from J, leaving 12 bases between them. CDR3 bases: TGTGCCTGGAGTGTTTCCCATTCCGGGCAGTACTTC. Its protein is CAWSVSHSGQYF.

This chain connects TRBV5-1 to TRBJ2-6; D is ambiguous. V lost 1 base to trimming and J lost 2 bases, with 7 bases between them. The CDR3 spans 15 residues. Germline CDR1 SGHRS, CDR2 YFSETQ. The DNA of the CDR3 is TGCGCCAGCAGCTTGAGGTCAGCTGGGGCCAACGTCCTGACTTTC. Translating gives CASSLRSAGANVLTF. Full variable domain (missing parts from reference TRBV5-1 and TRBJ2-6): KAGVTQTPRYLIKTRGQQVTLSCSPISGHRSVSWYQQTPGQGLQFLFEYFSETQRNKGNFPGRFSGRQFSNSRSEMNVSTLELGDSALYLCASSLRSAGANVLTFGAGSRLTVL.

This rearrangement joins TRBV20-1 to TRBJ2-1, with no clear D. V was shortened by 5 bases and J by 7 bases, with 18 bases between the two germline ends. The germline V gene has CDR1 DFQATT and CDR2 SNEGSKA (reference sequence). The CDR3 has 14 amino acids. The CDR3: CSAPDRPQVNEQFF. The DNA of the CDR3 is TGCAGTGCTCCCGATAGGCCCCAAGTAAATGAGCAGTTCTTC.

This clonotype has more than one count but fewer than ten. The rearrangement links TRBV15 to TRBJ2-1, with 10 nucleotides matching TRBD1. V shed 0 bases and J 6 bases; nucleotides not matched to a gene: 2. CDR3 length: 15 residues. In germline, CDR1 is LNHNV, CDR2 YYDKDF (reference sequence). CDR3 sequence: CATSREGTGANEQFF. For the CDR3, the DNA is TGTGCCACCAGCAGAGAAGGGACAGGGGCCAATGAGCAGTTCTTC.

This clonotype was seen more than once but under ten times. The genes are TRBV20-1 and TRBJ2-5, with TRBD1 identical over 9 bases. The V segment lost 6 bases and the J segment 4 bases; nucleotides outside the gene matches: 15. The CDR3 runs to 16 residues. Germline V gives CDR1 DFQATT, CDR2 SNEGSKA (reference sequence). CDR3 coding DNA: TGCAGTGCAACCCTCTTACAGGGGGCCGCCCCAGAGACCCAGTACTTC. Translated, it gives CSATLLQGAAPETQYF.

The chain joins TRBV18 to TRBJ2-2; D ambiguous. Germline assignment: CDR1 KGHSH and CDR2 LQKENI. Trimming removed 5 bases from V and 6 bases from J, with 7 bases in between. The CDR3 is 12 amino acids. CDR3 sequence reads: CASSSFAGELFF. Written as DNA, the CDR3 is TGTGCCAGCTCATCTTTTGCCGGGGAGCTGTTTTTT.

This clonotype occurred a few times. The chain couples TRBV20-1 to TRBJ2-5; tentatively, D is TRBD2 (6 bases). This CDR3 has 14 residues. Trimming pared 4 bases from V and 5 bases from J, leaving 17 bases between. CDR1 and CDR2 (germline): DFQATT, SNEGSKA (reference sequence). CDR3 nucleotide sequence: TGCAGTGCTATTATAGGGCGGGGCAGCGAGACCCAGTACTTC. It yields the protein CSAIIGRGSETQYF.

The rearrangement joins TRBV9 to TRBJ2-2; D might be TRBD1 (6 bases). CDR1 SGDLS and CDR2 YYNGEE come from the germline V gene. The CDR3 spans 14 residues. Trimming pared 6 bases from V and 3 bases from J, leaving 12 bases between. The CDR3 loop is CASTQGTYTGELFF. The CDR3 DNA follows: TGTGCCAGCACCCAGGGGACCTACACCGGGGAGCTGTTTTTT.

This clonotype was detected once. This rearrangement joins TRBV20-1 to TRBJ2-2; the D call may be TRBD1 or TRBD2 (5 bases each). Germline assignment: CDR1 DFQATT and CDR2 SNEGSKA (reference sequence). This CDR3 is 16 amino acids long. Trimming removed 0 bases at V and 0 bases at J, with 11 bases between. CDR3 coding DNA: TGCAGTGCTAGAGATTCAGGGACCTCGAACACCGGGGAGCTGTTTTTT. This codes for CSARDSGTSNTGELFF.

This clonotype was detected a few times. The rearrangement uses TRBV5-1 and TRBJ2-1; unclear D gene. Germline loops: CDR1 SGHRS, CDR2 YFSETQ. V gave up 3 bases and J gave up 6 bases, with 10 bases separating them. The CDR3 extends over 13 amino acids. CDR3 residues: CASSSSRSNEQFF. The DNA of the CDR3 is TGCGCCAGCAGCTCCTCTAGGTCCAATGAGCAGTTCTTC. Complete variable domain (other parts from reference TRBV5-1 and TRBJ2-1): KAGVTQTPRYLIKTRGQQVTLSCSPISGHRSVSWYQQTPGQGLQFLFEYFSETQRNKGNFPGRFSGRQFSNSRSEMNVSTLELGDSALYLCASSSSRSNEQFFGPGTRLTVL.

This clonotype came up once. The rearrangement uses TRBV5-1 and TRBJ1-1; D perhaps matches TRBD1 (5 bases). V was pared by 5 bases and J by 4 bases, with 21 bases between. Germline-derived CDR1 and CDR2 are SGHRS and YFSETQ. This CDR3 spans 16 amino acids. The CDR3 spells CASREGEGTGGTEAFF. For the CDR3, the DNA is TGCGCCAGCAGAGAAGGGGAGGGGACTGGGGGCACTGAAGCTTTCTTT.

The chain has TRBV27 and TRBJ1-1; D possibly corresponds to TRBD1 (5 bases). The CDR3 spans 17 residues. Trimming took off 0 bases at V and 5 bases at J, with 19 bases between the two ends. Germline CDR1 MNHEY, CDR2 SMNVEV (reference sequence). CDR3 protein: CASSLSGGSGGRTEAFF. The CDR3 DNA is TGTGCCAGCAGTTTATCCGGCGGGTCTGGGGGACGGACTGAAGCTTTCTTT.

The chain links TRBV9 to TRBJ2-2; D may be TRBD1 or TRBD2 (5 bases each). Germline assignment: CDR1 SGDLS and CDR2 YYNGEE. This CDR3 is built from 16 residues. V dropped 2 bases and J dropped 2 bases, with 13 bases sitting between them. The CDR3 loop reads CASSVREGANTGELFF. CDR3 coding DNA: TGTGCCAGCAGCGTCCGGGAAGGGGCAAACACCGGGGAGCTGTTTTTT.

The chain couples TRBV20-1 to TRBJ2-5; D is possibly TRBD1 (6 bases). The CDR3 consists of 15 residues. V lost 3 bases, J lost 4 bases, and 18 bases lay in between. The germline gives CDR1 DFQATT, CDR2 SNEGSKA (reference sequence). The CDR3 DNA reads as TGCAGTGCTAGCCAGAACAGGGTTAGGGGAGAGACCCAGTACTTC. This sequence encodes CSASQNRVRGETQYF.

This clonotype has just a few counts. V gene TRBV9 combines with J gene TRBJ2-1; D call uncertain. V shed 3 bases and J shed 8 bases, with 18 bases lying between them. The CDR3 length is 15 residues. From germline, CDR1 is SGDLS and CDR2 YYNGEE. The chain's CDR3 is CASSAGPLEVYEQFF. CDR3 in DNA: TGTGCCAGCAGCGCCGGGCCCCTAGAGGTGTATGAGCAGTTCTTC.

This clonotype was counted a few times. The chain carries TRBV20-1 and TRBJ2-7, with TRBD1 matching over 7 bases. The germline gives CDR1 DFQATT, CDR2 SNEGSKA (reference sequence). CDR3 length: 14 residues. V shed 6 bases, J shed 7 bases, and the junction held 15 bases outside the gene matches. CDR3 coding DNA: TGCAGTGCAAATACCGGGACAGCTCGTAGGGAGCAGTACTTC. This sequence encodes CSANTGTARREQYF.

The CDR3 DNA reads as TGTGCCACCAATCGGCGGGAGGGCTACAATGAGCAGTTCTTC. Residues: CATNRREGYNEQFF. The rearrangement links TRBV19 to TRBJ2-1; 9 bases line up with TRBD2. CDR1 LNHDA and CDR2 SQIVND come from the germline V gene (reference sequence). The CDR3 covers 14 residues. J gave up 3 bases and V 10 bases, and 7 bases lay outside the gene matches.

This clonotype has just a few counts. This chain connects TRBV10-2 to TRBJ2-5; TRBD2 matches 7 bases. With 3 bases clipped from V and 2 bases from J, the junction kept 6 bases outside the gene matches. Germline CDR1 reads WSHSY; CDR2 reads SAAADI. The CDR3 consists of 15 residues. The CDR3 bases are TGCGCCAGCAGTGACAAGCGGGGCCAGCAAGAGACCCAGTACTTC. Translated: CASSDKRGQQETQYF.

A few counts support this clonotype. The J gene is TRBJ1-6, the V gene TRBV20-1; D remains ambiguous. Germline values: CDR1 DFQATT, CDR2 SNEGSKA (reference sequence). The CDR3 has 11 residues. V was shortened by 6 bases and J by 7 bases, with 7 bases between the two germline ends. The CDR3 nucleotides read TGCAGTGCCGCTTACAATTCACCCCTCCACTTT. Translated: CSAAYNSPLHF.

This clonotype occurred a few times. The chain recombines TRBV6-1 with TRBJ1-1; TRBD1 might be the D (6 bases). The CDR3 extends over 14 amino acids. V was pared by 5 bases and J by 5 bases, with 15 bases between. The germline V gene has CDR1 MNHNS and CDR2 SASEGT. The CDR3 sequence is CASSRGTGRTEAFF. In DNA, the CDR3 is TGTGCCAGCAGTCGGGGCACAGGGCGGACTGAAGCTTTCTTT.

This chain links TRBV20-1 with TRBJ2-7, with 14 bases matching TRBD2. The CDR3 has 14 amino acids. CDR1 and CDR2 (germline): DFQATT, SNEGSKA (reference sequence). V shed 6 bases and J 3 bases; nucleotides not matched to a gene: 4. As DNA, the CDR3 is TGCAGTGCCGGACTAGCGGGAGGAAGCTACGAGCAGTACTTC. Protein: CSAGLAGGSYEQYF.

To note about this clonotype: It may be a read error: a sequence one base away is much more abundant. CDR3 residues: CACSLPGLREGYTF. As DNA, the CDR3 is TGTGCCTGCAGTTTACCGGGTCTGAGAGAAGGCTACACCTTC. The chain employs TRBV28 and TRBJ1-2; D is unclear. Germline V lookup: CDR1 MDHEN, CDR2 SYDVKM. The CDR3 spans 14 residues.

V usage is TRBV29-1 and J usage is TRBJ2-1; D is unclear. The CDR3 runs 14 residues. CDR1 and CDR2 (germline): SQVTM, ANQGSEA. Trimming left V 3 bases short and J 4 bases short, with 13 bases between. CDR3 nucleotide sequence: TGCAGCGTTGACGGGTCAGCCCTTTACAATGAGCAGTTCTTC. This translates into CSVDGSALYNEQFF.

V and J are TRBV20-1 and TRBJ2-1, with a possible D match to TRBD1 (7 bases). Trimming cost V 6 bases and J 7 bases, with 16 bases left between them. The V gene's germline CDR1 is DFQATT and CDR2 SNEGSKA (reference sequence). The CDR3 sequence is 13 residues long. The CDR3 sequence is CSARGAPKNEQFF. CDR3 in DNA: TGCAGTGCCAGGGGGGCCCCAAAAAATGAGCAGTTCTTC.

The chain joins TRBV7-2 to TRBJ2-2, with 8 nucleotides matching TRBD2. CDR1 is SGHTA, CDR2 FQGNSA, per germline. V lost 1 base, J lost 10 bases, and 14 bases stayed unmatched. The length of the CDR3 is 17 residues. The CDR3 DNA follows: TGTGCCAGCAGCTTAGTTGTTTATACGGGGGGGCATGAGGAGCTGTTTTTT. Residues: CASSLVVYTGGHEELFF.